The entry below gives a single TCR beta chain sequence along with its context. This specimen comes from a study of blood T cell repertoires in COVID-19. Study summary: Nucleic acid was either cDNA or gDNA, and it came from T cells, B-cell-depleted T cells, or PBMCs.

Method: immunoSEQ multiplex PCR; TCRdb's copy keeps in-frame clones and lacks some. Here the sample spans about 200,000 clones, 70% to 90% being singletons. Sequenced sample: peripheral blood. This clonotype was sampled from a woman of 80 years or more with acute or convalescent COVID-19.

The CDR3 reads CASSPTGSMNTEAFF. The CDR3 DNA reads as TGCGCCAGCAGCCCGACAGGGTCCATGAACACTGAAGCTTTCTTT. V and J are TRBV5-1 and TRBJ1-1, with 7 bases lining up with TRBD1. V lost 4 bases and J lost 0; bases outside the gene matches: 6. Germline loops: CDR1 SGHRS, CDR2 YFSETQ. This CDR3 is 15 amino acids long.